This T cell receptor beta chain was sequenced during a study of blood T cell repertoires in COVID-19. Study-wide background: The United States, Italy and Spain supplied acute and convalescent COVID-19 samples. T cells, B-cell-depleted T cells, or PBMCs provided the cDNA or gDNA that served as material.

Looked up from germline, CDR1 is MDHEN and CDR2 is SYDVKM. V shed 6 bases, J shed 2 bases, and the junction held 13 bases outside the gene matches. The length of the CDR3 is 16 residues. This clone was picked up one time. In the authors' workflow: Reference gene primer amplification in the assay estimated nucleated cell counts. Profiled with immunoSEQ multiplex PCR; TCRdb holds only in-frame clones, not every one. That table gives V, J and clone size, and the DNA gave D and trimming. This sample has about 67,000 clones, with more than 75% found just once. The TCR sequence derives from a man between 45 and 60 years old with active COVID-19. Material for sequencing was peripheral blood. J is TRBJ2-7 and V is TRBV28; 7 bases line up with TRBD1. The CDR3 DNA sequence: TGTGCCAGCAGGCGACAGGGTTCGTTTAGGGCCTACGAGCAGTACTTC. This encodes CASRRQGSFRAYEQYF.